This T cell receptor beta chain was recovered during a study of T cells in Graves' hyperthyroidism and ophthalmopathy. At the level of the study: Initial diagnosis, before any treatment, was when peripheral blood was collected.

The study, taken as a whole, reports: Most thyroid clonotypes expanded above 0.001 appeared in blood too. The model predicted ophthalmopathy a median roughly six months before onset.

Regions amplified from RNA transcripts were the TCR beta CDR3 regions. The HTBI primer set was used in a first-round RT-PCR of the TCR CDR3. A single record per CDR3 protein comes from TCRdb applying MiXCR to the multiplex PCR reads. The table has roughly 360,000 distinct CDR3 sequences, roughly 14% seen once; the top ten hold less than 25%. This clonotype has a count of ten or more. The antigen is unknown. Hyperthyroidism had been newly diagnosed in patients aged 18 to 65, and its duration was under 2 months. The sequenced sample was blood. The source is a man aged 25 to 45 with Graves' hyperthyroidism that later progressed to Graves' ophthalmopathy.

In DNA, the CDR3 is TGTGCCAGCAGTCCCCTGGGCCCGGTACTTACTAATGAAAAACTGTTTTTT. This sequence encodes CASSPLGPVLTNEKLFF. This chain connects TRBV28 to TRBJ1-4; D unresolved. The CDR3 loop spans 17 amino acids. The germline V gene has CDR1 MDHEN and CDR2 SYDVKM. Trimming took off 5 bases at V and 2 bases at J, with 18 bases between the two ends.